The sequence of this T cell receptor (beta chain) was determined in a study of blood T cells in healthy people across ages. Alongside a J-beta primer mix, a sample-barcoded 5' primer served in a second PCR lasting about 6 to 11 cycles. All cDNA molecules were each tagged by a template-switch adaptor with 12 random nucleotides. From the 5' RACE reads, TCRdb called clonotypes with MiXCR, one entry per CDR3 protein. The table has roughly 680,000 distinct CDR3 sequences, around 48% seen once. Germline assignment: CDR1 ENHRY and CDR2 SYGVKD. This CDR3 spans 11 amino acids. V shed 7 bases and J shed 4 bases, with 5 bases lying between them. Healthy Caucasians from Russia aged roughly 6 to 90 served as donors. Peripheral blood samples of 9 to 10 milliliters were drawn from each donor. Study findings and constraints: The authors considered diversity estimates from one million T cells to be underestimates.

To note about this clonotype: Its antigen remains unknown.

The rearrangement uses TRBV10-3 and TRBJ2-1; D is possibly TRBD1 (5 bases). The sequence derives from a woman aged 55-70 years in good health. What was sequenced was blood. The CDR3 reads CAIKGYNEQFF. The CDR3 nucleotides read TGTGCCATCAAGGGGTACAATGAGCAGTTCTTC.